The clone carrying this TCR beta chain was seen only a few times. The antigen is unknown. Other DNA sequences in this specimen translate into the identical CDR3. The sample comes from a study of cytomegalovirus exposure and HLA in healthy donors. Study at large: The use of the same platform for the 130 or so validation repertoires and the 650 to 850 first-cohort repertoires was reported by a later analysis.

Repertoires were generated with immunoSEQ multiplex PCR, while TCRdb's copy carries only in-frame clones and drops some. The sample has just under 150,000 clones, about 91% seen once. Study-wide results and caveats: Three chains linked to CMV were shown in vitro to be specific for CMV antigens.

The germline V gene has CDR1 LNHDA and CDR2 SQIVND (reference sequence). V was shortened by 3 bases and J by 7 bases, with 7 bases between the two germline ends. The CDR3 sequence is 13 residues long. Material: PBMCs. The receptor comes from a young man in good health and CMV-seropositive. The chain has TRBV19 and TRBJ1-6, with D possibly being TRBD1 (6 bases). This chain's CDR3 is CASSIQGNSPLHF. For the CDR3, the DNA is TGTGCCAGTAGTATTCAGGGGAATTCACCCCTCCACTTT.